This section outlines one TCR beta chain sequence together with its context. Its target is unknown. This sample was taken from a study of T cell responses to AZD1222 COVID-19 vaccine. General study findings and limits: There were vaccine-associated CD4 TCRs across spike, dominant at 160-218 and 743-854. Nearly half of spike-specific TCRs reportedly go after variant regions that carry no mutations. In all cases, repertoires were sampled only after the peak T cell response. White British ancestry dominated among donors, who included more females, and clonal diversity was possibly underestimated.

The protocol was immunoSEQ multiplex PCR, while the TCRdb copy is restricted to in-frame clones and leaves out a portion. The sample consists of about 130,000 clones, about 90% of them appearing once. The CDR3 is made up of 15 amino acids. With 3 bases removed from V and 10 bases from J, the gap between germline ends came to 21 bases. CDR1 is SGDLS and CDR2 is YYNGEE in the germline V gene. The source was peripheral blood, collected on day 0 of MenACWY control vaccination. This clonotype was sampled from an adult in good health. The rearrangement joins TRBV9 to TRBJ2-3; no clear D gene. This CDR3 is CASSAKGTNHPAQYF. The CDR3 DNA sequence: TGTGCCAGCAGCGCAAAAGGAACTAACCATCCAGCGCAGTATTTT.